These 8 T cell receptor beta chains were all obtained from the same sample, sequenced in a study of blood T cell repertoires in COVID-19. Produced via immunoSEQ multiplex PCR; TCRdb's table is partial and in-frame only. The table records around 40,000 clones, 70% to 90% of them present only once. Specimen: peripheral blood. These receptors were collected from a man in his 60s with COVID-19, enrolled during active disease.

The chain couples TRBV28 to TRBJ2-7; 12 bases match TRBD2. The CDR3 extends over 15 amino acids. The V segment lost 5 bases and the J segment 5 bases; nucleotides outside the gene matches: 7. The germline V gene has CDR1 MDHEN and CDR2 SYDVKM. CDR3 amino acids: CASSPRLAGVNEQYF. CDR3 nucleotide sequence: TGTGCCAGCAGTCCCAGACTAGCGGGAGTTAACGAGCAGTACTTC.

V is TRBV14 and J is TRBJ1-1; 10 positions agree with TRBD1. V shed 4 bases, J shed 4 bases, and the junction held 3 bases outside the gene matches. Germline lookup yields CDR1 SGHDN and CDR2 FVKESK. This CDR3 is 14 amino acids long. The CDR3 DNA sequence: TGTGCCAGCAGCCTCCGGACAGGGGGCACTGAAGCTTTCTTT. Encoded protein: CASSLRTGGTEAFF.

The chain is built from TRBV3-1 (or the pseudogene TRBV3-2) and TRBJ1-3, with 7 bases identical to TRBD1. CDR1 is LGHDT and CDR2 is YNNKEL in the germline V gene (reference sequence). Trimming removed 4 bases from V and 1 base from J; junction bases left unmatched: 10. The CDR3 extends over 17 amino acids. Here the CDR3 reads CASSPDLLQGSGNTIYF. The CDR3, as DNA: TGTGCCAGCAGCCCCGATTTACTACAGGGGTCTGGAAACACCATATATTTT.

This chain uses TRBV27 with TRBJ1-2; D gene ambiguous. Germline CDR1 reads MNHEY; CDR2 reads SMNVEV (reference sequence). The CDR3 runs to 13 residues. The ends were cut back, 4 bases at V and 8 bases at J, with 14 bases in the middle. CDR3 bases: TGTGCCAGCAGTTCTGCGTTGTGGGAGGGCTACACCTTC. It is translated as CASSSALWEGYTF.

The gene calls are TRBV5-1 and TRBJ2-3, with D uncertain. The V gene lost 7 bases and the J gene lost 0 bases, with 9 bases spanning the gap. There are 13 residues in the CDR3. The germline V gene encodes CDR1 SGHRS and CDR2 YFSETQ. In nucleotides, the CDR3 is TGCGCCAGCGGCCGATTTAGCACAGATACGCAGTATTTT. Amino acid sequence: CASGRFSTDTQYF.

The chain carries TRBV11-3 and TRBJ1-2; D uncertain. V was trimmed by 5 bases and J by 5 bases, leaving 12 bases between them. This CDR3 has 13 amino acids. The germline V gene has CDR1 SGHNT and CDR2 YENEEA. The CDR3 bases are TGTGCCAGCAGCCCCACAGCAAATTATGGCTACACCTTC. The encoded protein is CASSPTANYGYTF.

This chain uses TRBV6-6 with TRBJ2-5; 11 bases line up with TRBD2. This CDR3 has 15 amino acids. Germline V gives CDR1 MNHNY, CDR2 SVGAGI (reference sequence). V lost 4 bases and J lost 4; bases outside the gene matches: 5. CDR3 sequence reads: CASSSLAGARETQYF. DNA for the CDR3: TGTGCCAGCAGTTCACTAGCGGGAGCCAGAGAGACCCAGTACTTC.

Concerning this clone: At one end the junction does not follow the germline gene, possibly because of a read error. The chain uses TRBV30 and TRBJ2-5, with TRBD1 as a possible D gene (6 bases). The CDR3 extends over 16 amino acids. Germline V gives CDR1 GTSNPN, CDR2 SVGIG (reference sequence). DNA of the CDR3: TGCGCCGGAGCGCCCGGGACAAGCGCCCGTTCAGAGACCCAGTACTTC. Its protein product is CAGAPGTSARSETQYF. The whole variable domain, remainder taken from reference TRBV30 and TRBJ2-5, is SQTIHQWPATLVQPVGSPLSLECTVEGTSNPNLYWYRQAAGRGLQLLFYSVGIGQISSEVPQNLSASRPQDRQFILSSKKLLLSDSGFYLCAGAPGTSARSETQYFGPGTRLLVL.